This T cell receptor (beta chain) is drawn from a study of blood T cell repertoires in COVID-19. Study-level information: The United States, Italy and Spain were the sources of the acute and convalescent COVID-19 samples. Sample material is recorded as cDNA or gDNA derived from T cells, B-cell-depleted T cells, or PBMCs.

Here immunoSEQ multiplex PCR was the method, and the copy in TCRdb shows in-frame clones only, minus some. The sample yields 64,000 or so clones, 80% to 90% seen once. V was pared by 1 base and J by 2 bases, with 16 bases between. The CDR3 is made up of 17 amino acids. CDR1 is SGHAT, CDR2 FQNNGV, per germline. The sample comprised peripheral blood. The clonotype comes from a man aged 35-49 years with acute or convalescent COVID-19. The chain carries TRBV11-2 and TRBJ2-3; D might be TRBD2 (5 bases). CDR3 loop: CASSLGSSGVYTDTQYF. CDR3 DNA sequence: TGTGCCAGCAGCTTAGGGTCCAGCGGTGTTTACACAGATACGCAGTATTTT.